These T cell receptor beta chains were read from a single sample in a study of T cells in Graves' hyperthyroidism and ophthalmopathy. MiXCR, applied by TCRdb to the multiplex PCR reads, yields one record per CDR3 protein. The data show hundreds of thousands of distinct CDR3 sequences, 38% seen once. The sequenced material came from blood. All receptors derive from a man between 18 and 35 years old with Graves' hyperthyroidism. Each CDR3 is given with its conserved first and last residue. The D gene is left open where the match is weak. Not every row has a clone size; where given, it reads once, few, many or a size class.

.	TRBJ2-7	.	TRBV5-1	TGCGCCAGCAGCTTGGGACAGTGGGAGACACCCTACGAGCAGTACTTC	CASSLGQWETPYEQYF
.	TRBJ1-6	.	TRBV11-1	TGTGCCAGCTCACCAGGGCCAGGCAGCTCCTATAATTCACCCCTCCACTTT	CASSPGPGSSYNSPLHF
.	TRBJ1-1	.	TRBV2	TGTGCCGGCAGCCGTGGTGCGGAGGTTCTGAACACTGAAGCTTTCTTT	CAGSRGAEVLNTEAFF
TRBD2	TRBJ2-3	.	TRBV7-2	TGTGCCAGCAGCTTCGGGACGGTGCTAGCGGGAGGGGTGCAGTATTTT	CASSFGTVLAGGVQYF
TRBD1	TRBJ1-2	few	TRBV19	TGTGCCAGTAGCCTCCGCGGGGATACAGGGGGAGCGGCATATGGCTACACCTTC	CASSLRGDTGGAAYGYTF
TRBD1	TRBJ1-1	many	TRBV7-9	TGTGCCAGCAGCCTGTCGGTACAGGGGAGGGACACTGAAGCTTTCTTT	CASSLSVQGRDTEAFF
.	TRBJ1-2	few	TRBV5-1	TGCGCCAGCAGCTTGACTGGGGGTGTCGGGAGCTACACCTTC	CASSLTGGVGSYTF
TRBD1	TRBJ2-7	.	TRBV20-1	TGCAGTGCTAGGGGGACAGGGTCTAGTGGGGTAATTGTAGACTACGAGCAGTACTTC	CSARGTGSSGVIVDYEQYF
TRBD1	TRBJ2-7	.	TRBV2	TGTGCCAGCAGTGGATGGGGAACCGGGACAGGGGGGTACGAGCAGTACTTC	CASSGWGTGTGGYEQYF
.	TRBJ2-7	.	TRBV7-9	TGTGCCAGCAGCTACTCCGGGGACAAGCAGTACTTC	CASSYSGDKQYF
.	TRBJ2-5	many	TRBV7-9	TGTGCCAGCAGCTTCCTGGAGACCCAGTACTTC	CASSFLETQYF
.	TRBJ2-5	many	TRBV20-1	TGCAGTGCTAACGGAGGGCAAGAGACCCAGTACTTC	CSANGGQETQYF
.	TRBJ1-4	many	TRBV20-1	TGCAGTGCTAGAGATCCCAGGGAAGGCGAAAAACTGTTTTTT	CSARDPREGEKLFF
.	TRBJ1-1	few	TRBV15	TGTGCCACCAGCAGTGTATCCACTGAAGCTTTCTTT	CATSSVSTEAFF
TRBD2	TRBJ2-7	.	TRBV6-1	TGTGCCAGCAGTGAAGCTAGCGGGGGTTACGAGCAGTACTTC	CASSEASGGYEQYF
.	TRBJ2-5	.	TRBV25-1	TGTGCCAGCAGTGCTACACGCCCTCTAGCGAACCAAGAGACCCAGTACTTC	CASSATRPLANQETQYF
TRBD1	TRBJ1-1	few	TRBV5-1	TGCGCCAGCAGCTTGGGGACAGGGTGGGCTGAAGCTTTCTTT	CASSLGTGWAEAFF
TRBD2	TRBJ2-7	few	TRBV28	TGTGCCAGCAGTACCGGGACTAGCGCCGGAGAAGAGCAGTACTTC	CASSTGTSAGEEQYF
.	TRBJ1-6	.	TRBV7-3	TGTGCCAGCAGCTTAGGGGTCGCGGGCGGACTTTATAATTCACCCCTCCACTTT	CASSLGVAGGLYNSPLHF
TRBD1	TRBJ2-7	few	TRBV29-1	TGCAGCGTCAACGACCGGGACAGGGGGGTTGAGCAGTACTTC	CSVNDRDRGVEQYF
.	TRBJ1-1	few	TRBV5-6	TGTGCCAGCTCCCCTCGGGGCCGGCAGCTCACTGAAGCTTTCTTT	CASSPRGRQLTEAFF
.	TRBJ1-1	once	TRBV10-3	TGTGCCTCCACACCTGTATGGTCCAACACTGAAGCTTTCTTT	CASTPVWSNTEAFF
.	TRBJ1-3	many	TRBV29-1	TGCAGCGTTGAGACAGATGGAAACACCATATATTTT	CSVETDGNTIYF
.	TRBJ1-2	few	TRBV4-1	TGCGCCAGCAGCCCAAACCCTCACCTACAGGGAGGCTACACCTTC	CASSPNPHLQGGYTF
TRBD1	TRBJ1-1	.	TRBV20-1	TGCAGTGCTAGAGATGTTGAGGGACAGGGGAACACTGAAGCTTTCTTT	CSARDVEGQGNTEAFF
TRBD1	TRBJ2-7	.	TRBV3-1	TGTGCCAGCAGCCAAGTTCTAGGGACAGACCTTTACGAGCAGTACTTC	CASSQVLGTDLYEQYF
.	TRBJ1-6	many	TRBV6-5	TGTGCCAGCACTCCCCAGGGGAATTCACCCCTCCACTTT	CASTPQGNSPLHF
.	TRBJ1-2	.	TRBV10-3	TGTGCCAGCAGTTTAACAGGAGAGGAGCATGGCTACACCTTC	CASSLTGEEHGYTF
TRBD1	TRBJ1-2	.	TRBV29-1	TGCAGCTGGGGACAGGGATTGGGCTATGGCTACACCTTC	CSWGQGLGYGYTF
.	TRBJ2-5	few	TRBV20-1	TGCAGTGCTAGAGACCTGGTCTCGCAAGAGACCCAGTACTTC	CSARDLVSQETQYF
.	TRBJ1-2	few	TRBV12-3/TRBV12-4	TGTGCCAGCAGTTCGCGAGGCCATGGCTACACCTTC	CASSSRGHGYTF
.	TRBJ1-2	.	TRBV2	TGTGCCAGCAGCCGTGGCAGGACAAAGAGGGGCTACACCTTC	CASSRGRTKRGYTF
.	TRBJ2-7	.	TRBV20-1	TGCAGTGCTAGACGTACGGATTCCTACGAGCAGTACTTC	CSARRTDSYEQYF
.	TRBJ1-4	.	TRBV12-3/TRBV12-4	TGTGCCAGCAGGGCCCGGGGCAGTAATGAAAAACTGTTTTTT	CASRARGSNEKLFF
.	TRBJ1-1	few	TRBV5-1	TGCGCCAGCAGCTTAGGATTGGGGTTTAACAGGGTCGACACTGAAGCTTTCTTT	CASSLGLGFNRVDTEAFF
.	TRBJ2-2	.	TRBV5-6	TGTGCCAGCAGCTGGAACACGGGACGAGGTGCCGGGGAGCTGTTTTTT	CASSWNTGRGAGELFF
.	TRBJ2-7	.	TRBV6-2/TRBV6-3	TGTGCCAGCAGTGAAGCCCAGAACCGCGAGCAGTACTTC	CASSEAQNREQYF
.	TRBJ1-4	few	TRBV9	TGTGCCAGCAGCCAAGATGGAGGGGGTAGTAATGAAAAACTGTTTTTT	CASSQDGGGSNEKLFF
.	TRBJ1-1	many	TRBV19	TGTGCCAGTAGTATAGATTCGGGCAGACGTGAAGCTTTCTTT	CASSIDSGRREAFF
.	TRBJ2-5	few	TRBV10-2	TGCGCCAGCAGTGAATACCTCCAAGAGACCCAGTACTTC	CASSEYLQETQYF
.	TRBJ2-7	.	TRBV7-7	TGTGCCAGCAGTTTCGGGGCTCTTGGTTACGAGCAGTACTTC	CASSFGALGYEQYF